A single T cell receptor (beta chain) is shown here with its context. Original analysis: The assay estimated nucleated cells by amplifying reference gene primers. Only in-frame clones appear in the TCRdb table, and some are missing; sequencing was by immunoSEQ multiplex PCR. That table is the source of V, J and clone size, and D and trimming were worked out from the DNA. The profile shows approximately 200,000 clones, around 90% of them singletons. The V segment lost 5 bases and the J segment 4 bases; nucleotides outside the gene matches: 6. CDR1 and CDR2 from the germline V gene are SGHRS and YFSETQ. The CDR3 is 14 amino acids. Individuals drawn from under 30 US areas were about 18 to 90 years old. Each participant's cohort was designated according to participant-reported clinical history. This sample is drawn from a study of blood T cell repertoires in COVID-19. Study summary: The United States, Italy and Spain supplied acute and convalescent COVID-19 samples.

This receptor was obtained from a man aged 25 to 45 who had recovered from COVID-19. V and J are TRBV5-1 and TRBJ1-1, with TRBD1 matching 9 bases. The sequenced sample was PBMCs or T cells enriched from blood (not recorded which). CDR3 sequence reads: CASRTGGAGTEAFF. The CDR3 DNA reads TGCGCCAGCAGAACAGGGGGCGCAGGCACTGAAGCTTTCTTT. Full variable domain (missing parts from reference TRBV5-1 and TRBJ1-1): KAGVTQTPRYLIKTRGQQVTLSCSPISGHRSVSWYQQTPGQGLQFLFEYFSETQRNKGNFPGRFSGRQFSNSRSEMNVSTLELGDSALYLCASRTGGAGTEAFFGQGTRLTVV.